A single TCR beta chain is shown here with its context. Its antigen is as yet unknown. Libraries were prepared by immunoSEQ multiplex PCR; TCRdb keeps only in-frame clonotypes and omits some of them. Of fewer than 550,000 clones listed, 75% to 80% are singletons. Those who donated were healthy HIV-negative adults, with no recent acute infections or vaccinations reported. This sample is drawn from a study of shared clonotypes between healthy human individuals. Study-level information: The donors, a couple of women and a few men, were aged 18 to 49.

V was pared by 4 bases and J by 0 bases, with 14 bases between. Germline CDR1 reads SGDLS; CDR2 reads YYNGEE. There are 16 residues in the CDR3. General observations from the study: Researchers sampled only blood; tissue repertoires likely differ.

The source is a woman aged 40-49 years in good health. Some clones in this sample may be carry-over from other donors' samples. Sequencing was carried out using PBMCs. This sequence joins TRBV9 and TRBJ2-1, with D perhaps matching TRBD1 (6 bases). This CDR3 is CASSLGAISSYNEQFF. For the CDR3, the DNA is TGTGCCAGCAGCCTGGGGGCTATCAGCTCCTACAATGAGCAGTTCTTC.